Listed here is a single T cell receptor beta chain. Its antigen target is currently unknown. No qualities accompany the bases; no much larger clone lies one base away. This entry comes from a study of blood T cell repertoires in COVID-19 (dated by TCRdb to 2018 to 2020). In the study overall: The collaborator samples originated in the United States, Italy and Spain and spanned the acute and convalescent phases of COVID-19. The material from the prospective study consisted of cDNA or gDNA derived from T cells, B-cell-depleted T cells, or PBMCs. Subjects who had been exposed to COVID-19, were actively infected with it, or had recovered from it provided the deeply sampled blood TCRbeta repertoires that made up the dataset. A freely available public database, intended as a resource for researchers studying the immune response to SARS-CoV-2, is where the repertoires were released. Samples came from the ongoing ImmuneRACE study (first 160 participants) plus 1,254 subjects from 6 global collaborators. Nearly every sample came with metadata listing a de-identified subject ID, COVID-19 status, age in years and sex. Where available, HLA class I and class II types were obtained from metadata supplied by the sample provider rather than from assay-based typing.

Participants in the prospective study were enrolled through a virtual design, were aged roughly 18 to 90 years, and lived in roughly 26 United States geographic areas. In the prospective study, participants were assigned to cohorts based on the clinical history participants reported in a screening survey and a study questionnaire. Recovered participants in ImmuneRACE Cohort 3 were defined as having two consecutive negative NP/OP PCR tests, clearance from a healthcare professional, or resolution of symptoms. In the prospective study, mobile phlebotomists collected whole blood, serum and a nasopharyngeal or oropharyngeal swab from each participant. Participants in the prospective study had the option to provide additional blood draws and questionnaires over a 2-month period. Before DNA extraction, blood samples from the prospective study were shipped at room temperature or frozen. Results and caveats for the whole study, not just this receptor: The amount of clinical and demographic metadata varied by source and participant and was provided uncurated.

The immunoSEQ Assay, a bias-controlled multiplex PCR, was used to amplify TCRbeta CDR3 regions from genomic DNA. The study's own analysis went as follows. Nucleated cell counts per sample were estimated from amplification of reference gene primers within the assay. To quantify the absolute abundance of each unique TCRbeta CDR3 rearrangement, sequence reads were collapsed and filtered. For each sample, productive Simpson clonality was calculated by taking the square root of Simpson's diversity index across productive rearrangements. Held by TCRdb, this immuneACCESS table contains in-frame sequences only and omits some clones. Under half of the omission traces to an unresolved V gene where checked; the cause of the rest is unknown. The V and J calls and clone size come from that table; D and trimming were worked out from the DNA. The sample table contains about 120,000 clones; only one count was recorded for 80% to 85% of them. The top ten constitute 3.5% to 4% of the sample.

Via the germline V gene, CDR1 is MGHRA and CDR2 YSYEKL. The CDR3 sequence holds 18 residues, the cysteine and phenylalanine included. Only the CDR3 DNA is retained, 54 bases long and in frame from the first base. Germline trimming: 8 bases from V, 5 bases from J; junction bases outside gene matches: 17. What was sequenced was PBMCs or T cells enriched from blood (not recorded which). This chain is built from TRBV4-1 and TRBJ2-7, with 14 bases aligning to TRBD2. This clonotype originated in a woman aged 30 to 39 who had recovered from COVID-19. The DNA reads TGCGCCAGCGGGTGGGGACTAGCGGGAGTGACGACAGTTAACGAGCAGTACTTC. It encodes CASGWGLAGVTTVNEQYF.